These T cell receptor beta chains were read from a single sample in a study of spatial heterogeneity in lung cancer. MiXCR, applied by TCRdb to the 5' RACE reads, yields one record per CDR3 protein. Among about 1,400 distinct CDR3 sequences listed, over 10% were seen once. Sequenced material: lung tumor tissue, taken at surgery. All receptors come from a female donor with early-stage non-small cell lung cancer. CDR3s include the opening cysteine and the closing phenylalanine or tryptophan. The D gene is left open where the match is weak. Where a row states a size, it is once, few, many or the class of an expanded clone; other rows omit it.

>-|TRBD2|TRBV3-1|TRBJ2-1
CASSQDWAGGRNEQFF
TGTGCCAGCAGCCAAGATTGGGCGGGAGGTCGCAATGAGCAGTTCTTC
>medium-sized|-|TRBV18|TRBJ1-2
CASSPLGGDYGYTF
TGTGCCAGCTCACCCCTCGGGGGTGACTATGGCTACACCTTC
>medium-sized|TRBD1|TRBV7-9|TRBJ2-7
CASSPLDRAYEQYF
TGTGCCAGCAGCCCACTAGACAGGGCCTACGAGCAGTACTTC
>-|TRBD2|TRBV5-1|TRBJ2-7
CASSLELAGSYEQYF
TGCGCCAGCAGCTTGGAACTAGCGGGCTCCTACGAGCAGTACTTC
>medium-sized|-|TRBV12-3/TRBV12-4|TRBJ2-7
CASSPTNYEQYF
TGTGCCAGCAGCCCCACCAATTACGAGCAGTACTTC
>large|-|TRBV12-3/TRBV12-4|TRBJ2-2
CASRQANTGELFF
TGTGCCAGCAGACAGGCTAACACCGGGGAGCTGTTTTTT
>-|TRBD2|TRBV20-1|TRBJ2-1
CSARDGAGEPGEQFF
TGCAGTGCTAGAGATGGGGCGGGGGAGCCGGGAGAGCAGTTCTTC
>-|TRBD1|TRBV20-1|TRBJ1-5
CSARDLRQGQPQHF
TGCAGTGCTAGAGATCTGAGACAGGGCCAGCCCCAGCATTTT
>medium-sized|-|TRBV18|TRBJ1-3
CASSEFPNSGNTIYF
TGTGCCAGCTCAGAGTTTCCTAACTCTGGAAACACCATATATTTT
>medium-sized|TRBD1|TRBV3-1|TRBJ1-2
CASSQDTGGYGYTF
TGTGCCAGCAGCCAGGATACAGGGGGCTATGGCTACACCTTC
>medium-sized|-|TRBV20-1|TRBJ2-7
CSASRIDRSSYEQYF
TGCAGTGCTAGCCGCATTGACCGAAGCTCCTACGAGCAGTACTTC
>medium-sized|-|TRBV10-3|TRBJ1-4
CAISETPRGGEDEKLFF
TGTGCCATCAGTGAGACCCCCCGGGGGGGCGAAGATGAAAAACTGTTTTTT
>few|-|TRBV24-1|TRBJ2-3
CATRDFTDTQYF
TGTGCCACCCGGGACTTCACAGATACGCAGTATTTT
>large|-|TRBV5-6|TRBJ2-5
CASETGQETQYF
TGTGCCAGCGAGACTGGCCAAGAGACCCAGTACTTC
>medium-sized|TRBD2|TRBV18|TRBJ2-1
CASSLTSAGLGEQFF
TGTGCCAGCTCACTGACTAGCGCGGGACTCGGTGAGCAGTTCTTC
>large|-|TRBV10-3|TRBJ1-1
CAISESTGGNTEAFF
TGTGCCATCAGTGAGTCGACCGGGGGCAACACTGAAGCTTTCTTT
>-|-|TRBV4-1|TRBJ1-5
CASSQVNQPQHF
TGCGCCAGCAGCCAAGTAAATCAGCCCCAGCATTTT
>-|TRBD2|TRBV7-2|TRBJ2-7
CASSLGSGRAYEQYF
TGTGCCAGCAGCTTAGGAAGCGGGAGGGCCTACGAGCAGTACTTC
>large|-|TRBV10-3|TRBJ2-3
CAISESWRGMSDTQYF
TGTGCCATCAGTGAGTCTTGGCGGGGTATGTCAGATACGCAGTATTTT
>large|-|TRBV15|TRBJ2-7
CATSRDRTIYEQYF
TGTGCCACCAGCAGAGATCGGACTATATACGAGCAGTACTTC
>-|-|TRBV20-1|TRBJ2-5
CSAEGPTEETQYF
TGCAGTGCTGAGGGACCTACCGAAGAGACCCAGTACTTC
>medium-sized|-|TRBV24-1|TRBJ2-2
CATSEGGRPELFF
TGTGCCACCAGTGAAGGGGGACGCCCGGAGCTGTTTTTT
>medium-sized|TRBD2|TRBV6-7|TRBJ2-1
CASSYLLAGETYNEQFF
TGTGCCAGCAGTTACCTTCTAGCGGGAGAGACCTACAATGAGCAGTTCTTC
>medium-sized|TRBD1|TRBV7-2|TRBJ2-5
CASSFNTGVGETQYF
TGTGCCAGCAGCTTTAATACAGGGGTAGGGGAGACCCAGTACTTC
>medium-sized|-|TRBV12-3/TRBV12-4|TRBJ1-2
CASSFSGIYGYTF
TGTGCCAGCAGTTTTTCGGGAATCTATGGCTACACCTTC
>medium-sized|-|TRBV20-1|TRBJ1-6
CSARNSGNYNSPLHF
TGCAGTGCTAGAAATTCGGGAAACTATAATTCACCCCTCCACTTT
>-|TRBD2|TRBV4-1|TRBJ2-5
CASSQLAGEGETQYF
TGCGCCAGCAGCCAACTAGCGGGGGAGGGAGAGACCCAGTACTTC
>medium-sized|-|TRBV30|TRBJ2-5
CARRQGKTQYF
TGTGCGAGGAGGCAGGGGAAGACCCAGTACTTC
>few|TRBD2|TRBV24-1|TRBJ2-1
CATTEASGGVIHEQFF
TGTGCCACCACCGAGGCTAGCGGAGGAGTGATCCATGAGCAGTTCTTC
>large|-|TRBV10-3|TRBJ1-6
CAISADSYNSPLHF
TGTGCCATCAGTGCAGACAGCTATAATTCACCCCTCCACTTT
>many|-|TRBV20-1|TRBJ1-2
CSALVQLDGYTF
TGCAGTGCTTTAGTACAGCTTGATGGCTACACCTTC
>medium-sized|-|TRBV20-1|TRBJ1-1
CSASRNTEAFF
TGCAGTGCTAGCCGGAACACTGAAGCTTTCTTT
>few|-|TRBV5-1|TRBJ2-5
CASSSLGSQETQYF
TGCGCCAGCAGTTCATTGGGATCCCAAGAGACCCAGTACTTC
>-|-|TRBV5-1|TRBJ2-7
CASSLQAGTYEQYF
TGCGCCAGCAGCTTGCAGGCCGGGACCTACGAGCAGTACTTC
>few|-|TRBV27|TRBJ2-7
CASSLYGSSYEQYF
TGTGCCAGCAGTTTATACGGGTCTTCCTACGAGCAGTACTTC
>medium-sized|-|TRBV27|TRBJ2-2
CASRITGTGELFF
TGTGCCAGCAGAATTACCGGCACCGGGGAGCTGTTTTTT
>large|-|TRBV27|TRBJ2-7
CASSIGRKSSYEQYF
TGTGCCAGCAGTATAGGGCGAAAGAGCTCCTACGAGCAGTACTTC
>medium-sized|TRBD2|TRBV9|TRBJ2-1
CASSSRTSGGSYNEQFF
TGTGCCAGCAGCAGCCGGACTAGCGGGGGGTCCTACAATGAGCAGTTCTTC
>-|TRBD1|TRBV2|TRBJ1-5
CASMTGQGGSQPQHF
TGTGCCAGCATGACCGGACAGGGAGGAAGTCAGCCCCAGCATTTT
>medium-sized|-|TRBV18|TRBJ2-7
CASSPLGRRYEQYF
TGTGCCAGCTCACCCCTGGGACGGCGCTACGAGCAGTACTTC
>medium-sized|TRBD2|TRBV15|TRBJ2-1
CATSRESPGLAGEYNEQFF
TGTGCCACCAGCAGAGAGAGTCCGGGACTAGCGGGAGAGTACAATGAGCAGTTCTTC